This passage covers 22 T cell receptor beta chains from one sample sequenced in a study of blood T cell repertoires in COVID-19. Method: immunoSEQ multiplex PCR; TCRdb's copy keeps in-frame clones and lacks some. The sample has roughly 150,000 clones; roughly 85% are singletons. Sequencing was done on a sample of peripheral blood. These receptors came from a human donor in a cohort sampled during active COVID-19.

The chain employs TRBV7-9 and TRBJ1-6; D might be TRBD1 (6 bases). Trimming pared 5 bases from V and 11 bases from J, leaving 16 bases between. Germline V gene lookup returns CDR1 SEHNR and CDR2 FQNEAQ (reference sequence). The CDR3 extends over 14 amino acids. The CDR3 sequence is CASSLNKRGTPLHF. The DNA for the CDR3 is TGTGCCAGCAGCCTCAACAAAAGGGGGACACCCCTCCACTTT.

This clone was observed a handful of times. The J gene is TRBJ2-7, the V gene TRBV12-3 or TRBV12-4; no clear D. V was shortened by 2 bases and J by 4 bases, with 6 bases between the two germline ends. This CDR3 is built from 12 residues. Written as DNA, the CDR3 is TGTGCCAGCAGTTTAAACACGTACGAGCAGTACTTC. Its translation is CASSLNTYEQYF.

The V and J genes are TRBV4-3 and TRBJ1-6; D not certain. This CDR3 region has 13 residues. Germline CDR1 reads LGHNA; CDR2 reads YSLEER. Trimming took 0 bases from V and 17 from J, leaving 14 bases between them. For the CDR3, the DNA is TGCGCCAGCAGCCAAGATGGTGCGGCAATAGTCCACTTT. Translating gives CASSQDGAAIVHF.

This chain joins TRBV30 and TRBJ2-5; 8 positions match TRBD2. This CDR3 comprises 16 residues. Germline V gene lookup returns CDR1 GTSNPN and CDR2 SVGIG (reference sequence). Trimming cost V 1 base and J 2 bases; bases outside gene matches: 9. The DNA for the CDR3 is TGTGCCTGGAGTGCGGGGGGTCAGCGGGAGCAAGAGACCCAGTACTTC. Residues: CAWSAGGQREQETQYF. Together with reference TRBV30 and TRBJ2-5, the CDR3 gives the full variable domain: SQTIHQWPATLVQPVGSPLSLECTVEGTSNPNLYWYRQAAGRGLQLLFYSVGIGQISSEVPQNLSASRPQDRQFILSSKKLLLSDSGFYLCAWSAGGQREQETQYFGPGTRLLVL.

In its sample, this clone was seen a few times. Because it lacks the conserved phenylalanine or tryptophan at the end, this CDR3 is likely a read error. The DNA is left out, because the CDR3 cannot be placed on it with certainty; the CDR3 is given as TCRdb lists it. V and J are TRBV11-2 and TRBJ2-7; the table calls TRBD2, which could not be checked here. Germline CDR1 SGHAT, CDR2 FQNNGV. Termini included, the CDR3 measures 12 amino acids. The CDR3 here is CASTLEVVRTSH.

The chain carries TRBV28 and TRBJ1-2; D might be TRBD1 (5 bases). This CDR3 region has 13 residues. Germline V gene sequence: CDR1 MDHEN, CDR2 SYDVKM. V was pared by 7 bases and J by 8 bases, with 17 bases between. CDR3: CASTFFPGIGYTF. CDR3 DNA sequence: TGTGCCAGCACCTTCTTTCCAGGGATCGGCTACACCTTC.

CDR3 sequence reads: CASSYLTGYNTEAFF. In nucleotides, the CDR3 is TGTGCCAGCAGCTACCTGACGGGGTACAACACTGAAGCTTTCTTT. The genes are TRBV7-6 and TRBJ1-1, with D uncertain. Deletions cut 4 bases from V and 2 bases from J, with 14 bases between. CDR1 is SGHVS and CDR2 is FNYEAQ in the germline V gene. The CDR3 is made up of 15 amino acids.

Only a few counts were recorded for this clone. The same CDR3 also results from other DNA sequences found in this sample. The chain joins TRBV6-1 to TRBJ2-1; TRBD2 matches at 11 bases. The germline gives CDR1 MNHNS, CDR2 SASEGT. The CDR3 runs to 15 residues. Germline trimming cut 2 bases from V and 3 bases from J; bases unmatched to any gene: 0. The CDR3 sequence is CASSELAGGYNEQFF. In DNA, the CDR3 is TGTGCCAGCAGTGAACTAGCGGGAGGCTACAATGAGCAGTTCTTC.

This chain joins TRBV27 and TRBJ2-1; 10 bases align to TRBD2. CDR3 length equals 16 residues. V was pared by 4 bases and J by 3 bases, with 6 bases of the junction left unmatched. The germline V gene has CDR1 MNHEY and CDR2 SMNVEV (reference sequence). In DNA form, the CDR3 reads TGTGCCAGCAGTTCCCCGGGACTAGCGTACTACAATGAGCAGTTCTTC. Protein product: CASSSPGLAYYNEQFF.

This clone came up a few times. The J gene is TRBJ2-5, the V gene TRBV18; 7 bases are shared with TRBD1. CDR1 is KGHSH and CDR2 is LQKENI in the germline V gene. J gave up 3 bases and V 6 bases, and 7 bases lay outside the gene matches. The CDR3 is made up of 14 amino acids. The CDR3 nucleotides read TGTGCCAGCTCTCAATACAGGGGTGAAGAGACCCAGTACTTC. This encodes CASSQYRGEETQYF.

This clone was found once. The chain joins TRBV5-1 to TRBJ1-6; a weak D match, TRBD1 (6 bases). Germline V CDR1 and CDR2: SGHRS, YFSETQ. Trimming removed 4 bases from V and 7 bases from J, with 18 bases in between. The CDR3 runs 16 residues. CDR3 nucleotides: TGCGCCAGCAGCGCCTTACAGGGTGCGGTAAATTCACCCCTCCACTTT. Protein product: CASSALQGAVNSPLHF.

The chain links TRBV19 to TRBJ2-7; weak D call: TRBD1 (5 bases). Germline V gene data show CDR1 as LNHDA and CDR2 as SQIVND (reference sequence). This CDR3 contains 14 residues. The V end was cut by 5 bases, the J end by 2 bases, with 13 bases between. The CDR3 DNA reads as TGTGCCAGTAGTCCGGACACCTCAACCTACGAGCAGTACTTC. It encodes CASSPDTSTYEQYF.

CDR3 in amino acids: CATSIMRGEKLFF. CDR3 nucleotide sequence: TGTGCCACCAGCATCATGCGGGGTGAAAAACTGTTTTTT. The chain combines TRBV15 with TRBJ1-4; no clear D gene. The CDR3 extends over 13 amino acids. The V gene lost 4 bases and the J gene lost 7 bases, with 10 bases spanning the gap. CDR1 is LNHNV and CDR2 is YYDKDF in the germline V gene (reference sequence).

This sequence joins TRBV19 and TRBJ1-5, with TRBD1 matching over 8 bases. V lost 5 bases to trimming and J lost 4 bases; unmatched junction nucleotides: 4. The CDR3 is 14 residues long. CDR1 is LNHDA, CDR2 SQIVND, per germline (reference sequence). The CDR3, as DNA: TGTGCCAGTAGTCGGGGGACAGGAAATCAGCCCCAGCATTTT. Its protein is CASSRGTGNQPQHF.

V and J are TRBV6-6 and TRBJ2-7; D possibly corresponds to TRBD2 (5 bases). The CDR3 spans 16 residues. Germline assignment: CDR1 MNHNY and CDR2 SVGAGI (reference sequence). Trimming shortened V by 6 bases and J by 5 bases, and 23 bases separated the two germline ends. The CDR3 reads CASSHIPATRNHEQYF. DNA for the CDR3: TGTGCCAGCAGCCACATACCGGCAACTAGGAATCACGAGCAGTACTTC.

The V and J genes are TRBV30 and TRBJ1-5, with D possibly matching TRBD1 (5 bases). Germline loops: CDR1 GTSNPN, CDR2 SVGIG (reference sequence). Trimming stripped 2 bases from V and 2 bases from J, with 10 bases between. The CDR3 is made up of 14 amino acids. The CDR3 sequence: CAWSPGHGNQPQHF. CDR3 nucleotide sequence: TGTGCCTGGAGTCCCGGACACGGCAATCAGCCCCAGCATTTT. The entire variable domain, with the rest obtained from reference TRBV30 and TRBJ1-5, is as follows: SQTIHQWPATLVQPVGSPLSLECTVEGTSNPNLYWYRQAAGRGLQLLFYSVGIGQISSEVPQNLSASRPQDRQFILSSKKLLLSDSGFYLCAWSPGHGNQPQHFGDGTRLSIL.

This clone was found once. The chain joins TRBV9 to TRBJ2-1; D is possibly TRBD2 (6 bases). In germline, CDR1 is SGDLS, CDR2 YYNGEE. Trimming removed 0 bases from V and 1 base from J, with 11 bases in between. The CDR3 is made up of 16 amino acids. CDR3 amino acids: CASSVGSGASYNEQFF. CDR3 DNA sequence: TGTGCCAGCAGCGTAGGTAGCGGAGCATCCTACAATGAGCAGTTCTTC.

This chain connects TRBV3-1 (or the pseudogene TRBV3-2) to TRBJ1-2; no definite D call. Germline lookup yields CDR1 LGHDT and CDR2 YNNKEL (reference sequence). CDR3 length: 15 residues. Trimming stripped 0 bases from V and 3 bases from J, with 11 bases between. The CDR3 protein is CASSQEGGQHYGYTF. The CDR3 coding sequence is TGTGCCAGCAGCCAAGAAGGTGGGCAGCACTATGGCTACACCTTC.

V is TRBV4-1 and J is TRBJ2-3, with 9 nucleotides matching TRBD2. The V and J ends lost 1 base and 7 bases, in that order; junction bases with no gene match: 3. Germline CDR1 is MGHRA and CDR2 is YSYEKL. This CDR3 has 14 residues. CDR3: CASSQVAGVNTQYF. The CDR3 region has the DNA TGCGCCAGCAGCCAAGTAGCGGGAGTGAATACGCAGTATTTT.

V and J are TRBV28 and TRBJ2-1, with 7 bases that match TRBD2. There are 12 residues in the CDR3. V gave up 6 bases and J gave up 9 bases; unmatched junction bases: 5. Per germline, CDR1 MDHEN and CDR2 SYDVKM. The CDR3 spells CASRREVGEQFF. In DNA, the CDR3 is TGTGCCAGCAGACGGGAGGTGGGTGAGCAGTTCTTC.

The genes are TRBV28 and TRBJ1-1; the D gene is possibly TRBD1 (5 bases). In germline, CDR1 is MDHEN, CDR2 SYDVKM. The CDR3 contains 12 residues. Between the trimmed V and J ends, which lost 2 bases and 11 bases, there was a span of 12 bases. CDR3 residues: CASSLGTGRAFF. The CDR3 region has the DNA TGTGCCAGCAGTTTAGGGACTGGTCGGGCTTTCTTT. The full variable domain, with the rest looked up from reference TRBV28 and TRBJ1-1, is DVKVTQSSRYLVKRTGEKVFLECVQDMDHENMFWYRQDPGLGLRLIYFSYDVKMKEKGDIPEGYSVSREKKERFSLILESASTNQTSMYLCASSLGTGRAFFGQGTRLTVV.

The chain has TRBV30 and TRBJ2-7; a possible D gene is TRBD2 (6 bases). The germline V gene encodes CDR1 GTSNPN and CDR2 SVGIG (reference sequence). Trimming took off 3 bases at V and 9 bases at J, with 15 bases between the two ends. This CDR3 is 12 amino acids long. The CDR3 DNA follows: TGTGCCTGGAGGCGGGATAAGGGAGGGCAGTACTTC. Residues: CAWRRDKGGQYF. Full variable domain (missing parts from reference TRBV30 and TRBJ2-7): SQTIHQWPATLVQPVGSPLSLECTVEGTSNPNLYWYRQAAGRGLQLLFYSVGIGQISSEVPQNLSASRPQDRQFILSSKKLLLSDSGFYLCAWRRDKGGQYFGPGTRLTVT.